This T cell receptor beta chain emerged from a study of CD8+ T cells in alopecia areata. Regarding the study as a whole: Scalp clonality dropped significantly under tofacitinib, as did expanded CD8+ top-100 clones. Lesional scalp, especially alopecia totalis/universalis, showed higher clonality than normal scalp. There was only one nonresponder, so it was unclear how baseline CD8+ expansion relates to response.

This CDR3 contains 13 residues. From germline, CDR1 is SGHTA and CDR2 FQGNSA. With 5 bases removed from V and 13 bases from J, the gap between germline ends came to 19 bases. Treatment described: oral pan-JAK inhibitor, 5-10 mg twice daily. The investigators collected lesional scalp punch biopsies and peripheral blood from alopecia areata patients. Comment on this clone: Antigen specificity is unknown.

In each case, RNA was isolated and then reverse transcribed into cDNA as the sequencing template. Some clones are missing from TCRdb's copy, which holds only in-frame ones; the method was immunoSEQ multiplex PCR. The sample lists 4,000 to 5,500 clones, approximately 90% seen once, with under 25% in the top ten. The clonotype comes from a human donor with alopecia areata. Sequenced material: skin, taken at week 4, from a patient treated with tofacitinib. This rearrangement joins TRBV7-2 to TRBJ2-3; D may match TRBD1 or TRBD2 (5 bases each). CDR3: CASSPTTGTVEYF. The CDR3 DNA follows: TGTGCCAGCAGCCCAACCACCGGGACCGTGGAGTATTTT.